Each of the 29 T cell receptor beta chains below was sequenced from the same sample in a study of OX40 agonist ivuxolimab in advanced cancers. Library construction relied on the immunoSEQ multiplex PCR assay. TCRdb holds this immuneACCESS table with in-frame rearrangements only. Some clones are missing; in checked studies, unresolved V genes explain under half, and the rest has no known cause. The table for this sample lists roughly 42,000 clones; 92% of them were counted only once. 13% to 15% of the sample comes from the top ten. Material: CD4+ or CD8+ T cells sorted from blood, obtained in a trial of the OX40 agonist ivuxolimab. The receptor source for this set is an adult with an advanced solid tumor such as melanoma, head and neck, liver or kidney cancer.

CDR3 region: CASSSTSGSGETQYF. The CDR3 nucleotides read TGTGCCAGCAGTTCGACTAGCGGGAGCGGCGAGACCCAGTACTTC. The rearrangement joins TRBV28 to TRBJ2-5; 12 bases agree with TRBD2. With 4 bases clipped from V and 5 bases from J, the junction kept 5 bases outside the gene matches. The CDR3 is 15 residues long. CDR1 is MDHEN, CDR2 SYDVKM, per germline. Drawing the rest from reference TRBV28 and TRBJ2-5, the complete variable domain is DVKVTQSSRYLVKRTGEKVFLECVQDMDHENMFWYRQDPGLGLRLIYFSYDVKMKEKGDIPEGYSVSREKKERFSLILESASTNQTSMYLCASSSTSGSGETQYFGPGTRLLVL.

V and J are TRBV7-8 and TRBJ2-5, with D uncertain. The J call is uncertain, as TRBJ2-7 better fits the DNA end. This CDR3 is 15 amino acids long. Germline CDR1 reads SGHVS; CDR2 reads FQNEAQ. This CDR3 reads CASSLAGGIPYEQYF. The DNA for the CDR3 is TGTGCCAGCAGCTTAGCCGGCGGTATACCCTACGAGCAGTACTTC.

This chain joins TRBV27 and TRBJ2-3; D remains unclear. This CDR3 comprises 15 residues. The germline V gene encodes CDR1 MNHEY and CDR2 SMNVEV (reference sequence). V shed 4 bases and J shed 0 bases, with 11 bases lying between them. This chain's CDR3 is CASSSSPLSTDTQYF. CDR3 nucleotides: TGTGCCAGCAGTTCGAGTCCCCTTAGCACAGATACGCAGTATTTT.

The rearrangement links TRBV14 to TRBJ2-7; 14 nucleotides align to TRBD2. The CDR3 covers 15 residues. The germline V gene has CDR1 SGHDN and CDR2 FVKESK. With V trimmed by 4 bases and J by 4 bases, 3 bases remained unmatched. In DNA form, the CDR3 reads TGTGCCAGCAGCCGAGGACTAGCGGGAGGTTACGAGCAGTACTTC. This encodes CASSRGLAGGYEQYF.

The chain links TRBV7-8 to TRBJ2-5, with TRBD2 identical over 14 bases. In germline, CDR1 is SGHVS, CDR2 FQNEAQ. This CDR3 spans 17 amino acids. Trimming cost V 4 bases and J 5 bases; bases outside gene matches: 9. This CDR3 is CASSSPGLAGEDETQYF. CDR3 coding DNA: TGTGCCAGCAGCTCTCCGGGACTAGCGGGAGAAGATGAGACCCAGTACTTC.

This chain links TRBV2 with TRBJ1-2; 11 positions agree with TRBD1. Germline V CDR1 and CDR2: SNHLY, FYNNEI. Trimming removed 6 bases from V and 4 bases from J; junction bases left unmatched: 7. The CDR3 length is 15 residues. The CDR3 reads CASRSPGQGGYGYTF. The CDR3 DNA reads TGTGCCAGCAGGTCTCCGGGACAGGGGGGCTATGGCTACACCTTC.

The chain recombines TRBV11-2 with TRBJ1-5, with a tentative D call TRBD1 (6 bases). This CDR3 contains 15 residues. Germline V gene sequence: CDR1 SGHAT, CDR2 FQNNGV. Trimming stripped 2 bases from V and 3 bases from J, with 11 bases between. CDR3 loop: CASSLNRAVNQPQHF. Written as DNA, the CDR3 is TGTGCCAGCAGCTTAAACAGGGCGGTCAATCAGCCCCAGCATTTT.

This clone has only a few counts. The gene calls are TRBV10-2 and TRBJ1-4; the D is unclear. Trimming removed 6 bases at V and 2 bases at J, with 10 bases between. The length of the CDR3 is 14 residues. Germline V gene sequence: CDR1 WSHSY, CDR2 SAAADI. This CDR3 reads CASRGLGTNEKLFF. Here the CDR3 DNA reads TGCGCCAGCAGGGGCCTCGGGACTAATGAAAAACTGTTTTTT.

This clone was observed a single time. The chain recombines TRBV5-6 with TRBJ2-5; tentatively, D is TRBD2 (5 bases). The V end was cut by 3 bases, the J end by 5 bases, with 8 bases between. CDR3 length: 12 residues. Per germline, CDR1 SGHDT and CDR2 YYEEEE. The CDR3 DNA is TGTGCCAGCAGCTCGGGCGGGGAGACCCAGTACTTC. Its protein is CASSSGGETQYF. The complete variable domain, with remaining parts taken from reference TRBV5-6 and TRBJ2-5, reads DAGVTQSPTHLIKTRGQQVTLRCSPKSGHDTVSWYQQALGQGPQFIFQYYEEEERQRGNFPDRFSGHQFPNYSSELNVNALLLGDSALYLCASSSGGETQYFGPGTRLLVL.

The V gene is TRBV10-3, the J gene TRBJ1-2, with a weak D call TRBD1 (6 bases). The germline CDR1 and CDR2 sequences are ENHRY and SYGVKD. The germline V and J ends were trimmed by 0 bases and 12 bases, with 20 bases remaining between them. The CDR3 length is 15 residues. The CDR3 nucleotides are TGTGCCATCAGTGAGTCCCTAGCAGGGGCGGACGGCCACACCTTC. Translation gives CAISESLAGADGHTF.

The chain uses TRBV7-9 and TRBJ2-3, with D uncertain. The CDR3 totals 13 residues. V was trimmed by 5 bases and J by 7 bases, leaving 13 bases between them. Germline loops: CDR1 SEHNR, CDR2 FQNEAQ (reference sequence). CDR3 DNA sequence: TGTGCCAGCAGCCCGACGAGTTGGTATACGCAGTATTTT. Amino acids: CASSPTSWYTQYF.

Written as DNA, the CDR3 is TGTGCCAGCAGCCCCGGGACACCCAATGAAAAACTGTTTTTT. This gives the protein CASSPGTPNEKLFF. The genes are TRBV7-8 and TRBJ1-4; tentative D call: TRBD1 (6 bases). CDR1 and CDR2 from the germline V gene are SGHVS and FQNEAQ. Trimming pared 5 bases from V and 5 bases from J, leaving 12 bases between. The CDR3 has 14 residues.

The rearrangement joins TRBV14 to TRBJ2-3; D gene uncertain. V lost 1 base and J 2 bases, leaving 7 bases between the germline ends. This CDR3 has 14 amino acids. CDR1 SGHDN and CDR2 FVKESK come from the germline V gene. Written as DNA, the CDR3 is TGTGCCAGCAGCCAAGTCCCAGACACAGATACGCAGTATTTT. As protein: CASSQVPDTDTQYF.

This sequence joins TRBV27 and TRBJ2-1; 14 bases align to TRBD2. The germline V gene has CDR1 MNHEY and CDR2 SMNVEV (reference sequence). The CDR3 is made up of 16 amino acids. V lost 5 bases to trimming and J lost 9 bases; unmatched junction nucleotides: 9. The CDR3 bases are TGTGCCAGCAGTGCCGGACTAGCGGGAGGTCTTAGTGAGCAGTTCTTC. It yields the protein CASSAGLAGGLSEQFF.

This chain uses TRBV13 with TRBJ1-1; D is uncertain. Trimming stripped 5 bases from V and 3 bases from J, with 16 bases between. Germline V CDR1 and CDR2: PRHDT, FYEKMQ (reference sequence). This CDR3 region has 15 residues. The CDR3 DNA is TGTGCCAGCAGCATCCGGACCGGTGGGGACACTGAAGCTTTCTTT. This codes for CASSIRTGGDTEAFF.

J is TRBJ2-2 and V is TRBV7-2, with D perhaps matching TRBD2 (5 bases). The CDR3 contains 14 residues. Germline CDR1 reads SGHTA; CDR2 reads FQGNSA. Trimming left V 5 bases short and J 3 bases short, with 10 bases between. The CDR3 DNA reads TGTGCCAGCAGCAGCGGACCATACACCGGGGAGCTGTTTTTT. Translated: CASSSGPYTGELFF.

The table lists this clone with a count of one. CDR3 region: CAWSVRELGEQYF. In DNA form, the CDR3 reads TGTGCCTGGAGTGTACGCGAGTTAGGCGAGCAGTACTTC. The V gene is TRBV30, the J gene TRBJ2-7; D gene unclear. CDR1 and CDR2 from the germline V gene are GTSNPN and SVGIG (reference sequence). The CDR3 runs to 13 residues. Trimming shortened V by 0 bases and J by 6 bases, and 12 bases separated the two germline ends. The full variable domain, completed using reference TRBV30 and TRBJ2-7, is SQTIHQWPATLVQPVGSPLSLECTVEGTSNPNLYWYRQAAGRGLQLLFYSVGIGQISSEVPQNLSASRPQDRQFILSSKKLLLSDSGFYLCAWSVRELGEQYFGPGTRLTVT.

The chain couples TRBV30 to TRBJ2-5; 9 bases match TRBD2. The J call may be in error: the DNA end matches TRBJ2-7 better. Germline lookup yields CDR1 GTSNPN and CDR2 SVGIG (reference sequence). CDR3 length: 15 amino acids. The DNA for the CDR3 is TGTGCCTGGAGTGATTTGGCTAGCGGGAACCACGAGCAGTACTTC. Translation gives CAWSDLASGNHEQYF.

The chain couples TRBV13 to TRBJ2-3; D remains ambiguous. The CDR3 spans 14 residues. V was shortened by 3 bases and J by 4 bases, with 11 bases between the two germline ends. Germline V gene lookup returns CDR1 PRHDT and CDR2 FYEKMQ (reference sequence). In DNA form, the CDR3 reads TGTGCCAGCAGCTTTAAAGGCCGAGCAGATACGCAGTATTTT. It yields the protein CASSFKGRADTQYF.

V and J are TRBV2 and TRBJ2-5; 8 bases line up with TRBD1. The CDR3 length is 15 residues. The germline V gene encodes CDR1 SNHLY and CDR2 FYNNEI. V lost 0 bases to trimming and J lost 5 bases; unmatched junction nucleotides: 5. The CDR3 nucleotides are TGTGCCAGCAGTGAAGCCCGGACAGGGATGGAGACCCAGTACTTC. Encoded protein: CASSEARTGMETQYF. The entire variable domain, with the rest obtained from reference TRBV2 and TRBJ2-5, is as follows: EPEVTQTPSHQVTQMGQEVILRCVPISNHLYFYWYRQILGQKVEFLVSFYNNEISEKSEIFDDQFSVERPDGSNFTLKIRSTKLEDSAMYFCASSEARTGMETQYFGPGTRLLVL.

The rearrangement joins TRBV11-2 to TRBJ2-1; 11 bases are shared with TRBD2. Germline lookup yields CDR1 SGHAT and CDR2 FQNNGV. The trim removed 5 bases at V and 6 bases at J, leaving 9 bases unmatched. The CDR3 length is 16 residues. CDR3 in amino acids: CASSAPLAGGPNEQFF. The CDR3 coding sequence is TGTGCCAGCAGCGCGCCCCTAGCGGGAGGTCCCAATGAGCAGTTCTTC.

This chain joins TRBV5-4 and TRBJ2-3; 10 bases align to TRBD2. Per the germline V gene, CDR1 is SGHNT and CDR2 is YYREEE (reference sequence). This CDR3 region has 16 residues. Trimming at V came to 2 bases and at J to 3 bases, leaving 6 bases not matched to a gene. The CDR3: CASSLATSGMTDTQYF. In nucleotides, the CDR3 is TGTGCCAGCAGCTTAGCAACTAGCGGGATGACAGATACGCAGTATTTT.

J is TRBJ2-3 and V is TRBV7-9; 8 nucleotides agree with TRBD1. The CDR3 is made up of 17 amino acids. Germline V gives CDR1 SEHNR, CDR2 FQNEAQ (reference sequence). The ends lost 4 bases at V and 0 bases at J; junction bases unmatched: 9. CDR3 protein: CASSSLTGAPSTDTQYF. The CDR3 bases are TGTGCCAGCAGCTCCCTGACAGGGGCCCCTAGCACAGATACGCAGTATTTT.

V and J are TRBV28 and TRBJ2-3; D ambiguous. From germline, CDR1 is MDHEN and CDR2 SYDVKM. The CDR3 runs 14 residues. Trimming stripped 5 bases from V and 0 bases from J, with 9 bases between. The CDR3 sequence: CASSGSWSTDTQYF. The CDR3 DNA reads as TGTGCCAGCAGTGGTAGTTGGAGCACAGATACGCAGTATTTT.

The chain couples TRBV28 to TRBJ2-7, with D possibly matching TRBD1 (6 bases). The CDR3 runs to 15 residues. The germline V gene has CDR1 MDHEN and CDR2 SYDVKM. Deletions cut 3 bases from V and 0 bases from J, with 12 bases between. The DNA for the CDR3 is TGTGCCAGCAGTTTTCCGGTACAGGGCTCCTACGAGCAGTACTTC. Amino acids: CASSFPVQGSYEQYF.

The V call is TRBV9, the J call TRBJ2-2; no clear D. CDR3 length: 14 amino acids. Trimming pared 0 bases from V and 2 bases from J, leaving 5 bases between. In germline, CDR1 is SGDLS, CDR2 YYNGEE. CDR3 bases: TGTGCCAGCAGCGTAGTCCTCAACACCGGGGAGCTGTTTTTT. Translating gives CASSVVLNTGELFF.

The chain has TRBV19 and TRBJ2-7, with 10 bases matching TRBD1. Germline-derived CDR1 and CDR2 are LNHDA and SQIVND (reference sequence). The CDR3 runs to 14 residues. The junction had 2 bases not matched to a gene; V was cut back by 3 bases and J by 3 bases. As DNA, the CDR3 is TGTGCCAGTAGTATGGGGACAGGGGACTACGAGCAGTACTTC. Encoded protein: CASSMGTGDYEQYF. Full variable domain (rest looked up from reference TRBV19 and TRBJ2-7): DGGITQSPKYLFRKEGQNVTLSCEQNLNHDAMYWYRQDPGQGLRLIYYSQIVNDFQKGDIAEGYSVSREKKESFPLTVTSAQKNPTAFYLCASSMGTGDYEQYFGPGTRLTVT.

The rearrangement joins TRBV5-1 to TRBJ2-7; 7 positions agree with TRBD1. V was clipped by 4 bases and J by 3 bases; unmatched bases: 7. This CDR3 has 14 amino acids. In germline, CDR1 is SGHRS, CDR2 YFSETQ. CDR3 DNA sequence: TGCGCCAGCAGCGAAACGACAGGGAACTACGAGCAGTACTTC. Encoded protein: CASSETTGNYEQYF.

The rearrangement joins TRBV7-9 to TRBJ2-7; TRBD1 agrees at 10 bases. This CDR3 has 16 residues. Germline values: CDR1 SEHNR, CDR2 FQNEAQ (reference sequence). After removal of 1 base from V and 5 bases from J, the junction contained 8 bases not matched to a gene. DNA for the CDR3: TGTGCCAGCAGCTTAGGAGGGGGACAGGGGTCCAACGAGCAGTACTTC. As protein: CASSLGGGQGSNEQYF.